This T cell receptor (beta chain) derives from a study of T cells of healthy individuals. The CDR3 totals 12 residues. V was pared by 5 bases and J by 2 bases, with 5 bases between. Germline V gene sequence: CDR1 MDHEN, CDR2 SYDVKM. This clonotype appeared a few times. TCRdb re-derived calls from the 5' RACE reads in MiXCR, one entry per CDR3 protein. The sample carries 95,000 to 100,000 distinct CDR3 sequences, about 16% recorded once. The receptor was isolated from a human donor in good health. This sequence joins TRBV28 and TRBJ2-3; the D is unclear. CDR3 amino acids: CASSDVTDTQYF. For the CDR3, the DNA is TGTGCCAGCAGTGATGTCACAGATACGCAGTATTTT. Filled out from reference TRBV28 and TRBJ2-3, the complete variable domain reads DVKVTQSSRYLVKRTGEKVFLECVQDMDHENMFWYRQDPGLGLRLIYFSYDVKMKEKGDIPEGYSVSREKKERFSLILESASTNQTSMYLCASSDVTDTQYFGPGTRLTVL.